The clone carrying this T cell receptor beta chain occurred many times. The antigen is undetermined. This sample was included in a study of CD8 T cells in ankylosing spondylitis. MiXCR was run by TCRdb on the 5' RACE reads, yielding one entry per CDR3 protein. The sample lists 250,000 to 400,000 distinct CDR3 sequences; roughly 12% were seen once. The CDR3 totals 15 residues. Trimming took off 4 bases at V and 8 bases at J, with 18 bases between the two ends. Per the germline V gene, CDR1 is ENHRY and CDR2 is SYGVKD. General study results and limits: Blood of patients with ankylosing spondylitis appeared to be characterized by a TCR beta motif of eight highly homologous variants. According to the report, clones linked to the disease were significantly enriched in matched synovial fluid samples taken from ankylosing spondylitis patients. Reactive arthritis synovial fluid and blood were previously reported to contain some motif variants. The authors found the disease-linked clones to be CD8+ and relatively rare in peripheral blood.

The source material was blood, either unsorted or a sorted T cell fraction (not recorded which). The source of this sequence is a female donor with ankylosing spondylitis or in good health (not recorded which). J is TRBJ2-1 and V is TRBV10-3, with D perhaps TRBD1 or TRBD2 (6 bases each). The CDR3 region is CAISAQGTLVHEQFF. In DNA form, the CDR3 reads TGTGCCATCAGTGCGCAGGGGACTCTTGTCCATGAGCAGTTCTTC.